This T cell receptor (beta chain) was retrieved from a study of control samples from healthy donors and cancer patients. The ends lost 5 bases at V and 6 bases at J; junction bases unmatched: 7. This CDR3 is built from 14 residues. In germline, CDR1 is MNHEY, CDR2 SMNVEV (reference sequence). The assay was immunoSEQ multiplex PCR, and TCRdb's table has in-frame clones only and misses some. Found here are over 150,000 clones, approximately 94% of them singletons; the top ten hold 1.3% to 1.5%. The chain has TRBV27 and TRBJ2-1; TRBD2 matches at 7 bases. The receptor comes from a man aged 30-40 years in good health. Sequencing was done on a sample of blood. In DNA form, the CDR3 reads TGTGCCAGCAGTCGGTTAGCGGGCCCCAATGAGCAGTTCTTC. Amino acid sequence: CASSRLAGPNEQFF.